Following are 9 T cell receptor beta chains from one sample sequenced in a study of beta chain features in type 1 diabetes. The whole isolated RNA underwent reverse transcription, so sequencing captured expressed TCRB transcripts. Profiling relied on immunoSEQ multiplex PCR, and the TCRdb table lists in-frame clones only, not all of them. The sample lists over 300,000 clones, 7% to 9% occurring once. Sequencing was done on a sample of central memory CD4+ T cells from blood. Every receptor here comes from a woman in her late teens or twenties in good health.

J is TRBJ1-1 and V is TRBV6-1; 9 positions agree with TRBD1. Germline V CDR1 and CDR2: MNHNS, SASEGT. The CDR3 length is 13 residues. The V segment lost 11 bases and the J segment 4 bases; nucleotides outside the gene matches: 8. As DNA, the CDR3 is TGTGCCGTCTCGGACAGGGGTGGCACTGAAGCTTTCTTT. As protein: CAVSDRGGTEAFF.

This chain joins TRBV5-1 and TRBJ1-3; D is uncertain. The germline CDR1 and CDR2 sequences are SGHRS and YFSETQ. V was cut by 5 bases and J by 4 bases, with 4 bases left in between. This CDR3 has 11 amino acids. The CDR3 DNA reads TGCGCCAGCAGAAGCGGAAACACCATATATTTT. It translates to CASRSGNTIYF.

This clone was counted ten times or more. This chain links TRBV11-2 with TRBJ2-3; D not resolved. The germline gives CDR1 SGHAT, CDR2 FQNNGV. Trimming shortened V by 5 bases and J by 7 bases, and 13 bases separated the two germline ends. The CDR3 is 13 residues long. The CDR3 DNA sequence: TGTGCCAGCAGCCCCGAAATTATGAATACGCAGTATTTT. It translates to CASSPEIMNTQYF.

This clone was seen a handful of times. The V gene is TRBV18, the J gene TRBJ1-4; a weak D match, TRBD1 (5 bases). CDR3 length: 14 residues. Germline V gene lookup returns CDR1 KGHSH and CDR2 LQKENI. Trimming cost V 2 bases and J 10 bases, with 14 bases left between them. This chain's CDR3 is CASSPEVVGGKLFF. As DNA, the CDR3 is TGTGCCAGCTCACCAGAAGTAGTCGGGGGAAAACTGTTTTTT.

The rearrangement joins TRBV6-6 to TRBJ1-2; no clear D. Germline V gives CDR1 MNHNY, CDR2 SVGAGI (reference sequence). Trimming pared 6 bases from V and 2 bases from J, leaving 16 bases between. The CDR3 is 15 amino acids. The CDR3 sequence: CASRITGLTNYGYTF. The CDR3 region has the DNA TGTGCCAGCAGGATAACGGGCCTTACAAACTATGGCTACACCTTC.

The chain uses TRBV20-1 and TRBJ2-3; D remains unclear. Trimming removed 7 bases at V and 4 bases at J, with 6 bases between. The CDR3 is 10 amino acids. Per germline, CDR1 DFQATT and CDR2 SNEGSKA (reference sequence). The DNA of the CDR3 is TGCAGTGTTGCCGCAGATACGCAGTATTTT. Amino acid sequence: CSVAADTQYF.

There are many counts of this clone. The rearrangement uses TRBV19 and TRBJ2-1; D not certain. V was pared by 3 bases and J by 1 base, with 13 bases between. This CDR3 comprises 16 residues. Germline values: CDR1 LNHDA, CDR2 SQIVND (reference sequence). CDR3 loop: CASSIGRHKSYNEQFF. The CDR3 DNA sequence: TGTGCCAGTAGTATTGGGCGTCATAAATCCTACAATGAGCAGTTCTTC.

Comments on this clone: This likely traces to a read error, being one base from a far larger clone. Additional DNA sequences in this sample encode the identical CDR3. The chain is built from TRBV7-6 and TRBJ2-5; D gene unclear. V lost 3 bases, J lost 5 bases, and 4 bases lay in between. Germline CDR1 is SGHVS and CDR2 is FNYEAQ. This CDR3 is built from 11 residues. The CDR3 DNA reads as TGTGCCAGCAGCTTTGGGGAGACCCAGTACTTC. It codes for CASSFGETQYF.

This clone was recorded a few times. The chain uses TRBV4-3 and TRBJ2-1, with 8 nucleotides matching TRBD1. The CDR3 is made up of 14 amino acids. Trimming cost V 2 bases and J 8 bases; bases outside gene matches: 5. CDR1 is LGHNA, CDR2 YSLEER, per germline. CDR3 coding DNA: TGCGCCAGCAGCCAAAGGACAGGGACGGATGAGCAGTTCTTC. Its translation: CASSQRTGTDEQFF.